The 8 T cell receptor beta chains in this list originate from one sample, sequenced in a study of blood T cell repertoires in COVID-19. Method: immunoSEQ multiplex PCR; TCRdb's copy keeps in-frame clones and lacks some. The table includes 220,000 or so clones, 90% detected once. The material sequenced was PBMCs or T cells enriched from blood (not recorded which). The receptors derive from a man aged 25 to 40 who had been exposed to COVID-19.

V and J are TRBV3-1 (or the pseudogene TRBV3-2) and TRBJ2-7, with D possibly being TRBD2 (5 bases). This CDR3 is 14 amino acids long. Trimming pared 6 bases from V and 0 bases from J, leaving 12 bases between. Germline V gene data show CDR1 as LGHDT and CDR2 as YNNKEL (reference sequence). CDR3 coding DNA: TGTGCCAGCAGTCCTAGCTCTGGCTCCTACGAGCAGTACTTC. It is translated as CASSPSSGSYEQYF.

V usage is TRBV7-9 and J usage is TRBJ2-7, with TRBD2 as a possible D gene (5 bases). Germline assignment: CDR1 SEHNR and CDR2 FQNEAQ (reference sequence). The V end lost 4 bases, the J end lost 5 bases, and 15 bases lay between the germline ends. The CDR3 is 14 amino acids. The chain's CDR3 is CASSSSRGAHEQYF. The DNA of the CDR3 is TGTGCCAGCAGCTCTAGCCGGGGTGCGCACGAGCAGTACTTC.

The chain is built from TRBV25-1 and TRBJ1-2; 7 bases match TRBD1. Looked up from germline, CDR1 is MGHDK and CDR2 is SYGVNS. This CDR3 is 15 amino acids long. Germline trimming cut 3 bases from V and 2 bases from J; bases unmatched to any gene: 6. As DNA, the CDR3 is TGTGCCAGCAGTGAGCCCGGGACAGCAAACTATGGCTACACCTTC. Protein sequence: CASSEPGTANYGYTF.

As regards this clone: At one of its ends the junction is not consistent with the germline gene, which may arise from a read error. The chain links TRBV5-1 to TRBJ2-5, with a possible D match to TRBD1 (5 bases). The V gene's germline CDR1 is SGHRS and CDR2 YFSETQ. This CDR3 has 16 residues. This chain's CDR3 is CASSALKTTAPEAQYF. The DNA for the CDR3 is TGCGCCAGCAGCGCCCTGAAAACGACAGCGCCAGAGGCCCAGTACTTC.

V gene TRBV5-1 combines with J gene TRBJ2-3, with 7 bases that match TRBD2. V trimming: 0 bases; J trimming: 3 bases; junction bases outside the gene matches: 7. The CDR3 runs to 16 residues. Germline CDR1 reads SGHRS; CDR2 reads YFSETQ. CDR3 loop: CASSLASGLSTDTQYF. Written as DNA, the CDR3 is TGCGCCAGCAGCTTGGCTAGCGGCCTAAGTACAGATACGCAGTATTTT.

Of note for this clone: The sample contains more than one DNA sequence encoding this CDR3. V usage is TRBV27 and J usage is TRBJ1-1; TRBD1 is a possible D gene (6 bases). V was clipped by 5 bases and J by 1 base, with 11 bases between them. The CDR3 totals 14 residues. CDR1 and CDR2 (germline): MNHEY, SMNVEV (reference sequence). CDR3 coding DNA: TGTGCCAGCAGTATCAGGGGTCAGAACACTGAAGCTTTCTTT. Translation gives CASSIRGQNTEAFF.

The chain joins TRBV9 to TRBJ1-1; D gene unclear. From germline, CDR1 is SGDLS and CDR2 YYNGEE. Trimming removed 4 bases from V and 1 base from J, with 8 bases in between. CDR3 length: 13 residues. The CDR3 DNA is TGTGCCAGCAGCTTTAGCCCGAACACTGAAGCTTTCTTT. This sequence encodes CASSFSPNTEAFF. Complete variable domain (other parts from reference TRBV9 and TRBJ1-1): DSGVTQTPKHLITATGQRVTLRCSPRSGDLSVYWYQQSLDQGLQFLIQYYNGEERAKGNILERFSAQQFPDLHSELNLSSLELGDSALYFCASSFSPNTEAFFGQGTRLTVV.

The genes are TRBV5-1 and TRBJ2-3; TRBD1 might be the D (6 bases). The V gene lost 4 bases and the J gene lost 3 bases, with 18 bases spanning the gap. Germline V lookup: CDR1 SGHRS, CDR2 YFSETQ. The CDR3 totals 16 residues. The CDR3 bases are TGCGCCAGCAGCGTGGGGACACGGACCTGGACAGATACGCAGTATTTT. Amino acid sequence: CASSVGTRTWTDTQYF.